Below, 30 T cell receptor beta chains from the same sample are listed, as sequenced in a study of cytomegalovirus exposure and HLA in healthy donors. The PCR employed 60 Vbeta primers together with 13 Jbeta primers. The table came from immunoSEQ multiplex PCR; TCRdb's copy has only in-frame clones and leaves some out. The sample holds roughly 99,000 clones, 70% to 85% seen once. Sequencing input: PBMCs. These receptors were taken from a male donor in good health and CMV-seronegative.

Worth noting for this clone: This specimen includes other DNA sequences encoding the same CDR3. J is TRBJ1-1 and V is TRBV27; a possible D gene is TRBD1 (5 bases). CDR1 is MNHEY and CDR2 is SMNVEV in the germline V gene (reference sequence). The CDR3 length is 13 residues. The V and J ends lost 2 bases and 1 base respectively, with 5 bases between them. The CDR3 sequence: CASSLTGNTEAFF. The CDR3 nucleotides are TGTGCCAGCAGTTTAACAGGGAACACTGAAGCTTTCTTT.

This clone was counted between two and nine times. V gene TRBV6-5 combines with J gene TRBJ2-1; D is ambiguous. CDR3 size: 13 residues. From germline, CDR1 is MNHEY and CDR2 SVGAGI. The germline V and J ends were trimmed by 2 bases and 8 bases, with 10 bases remaining between them. The CDR3 loop reads CASSYLLGDEQFF. CDR3 nucleotide sequence: TGTGCCAGCAGTTACCTATTAGGAGATGAGCAGTTCTTC.

The chain is built from TRBV19 and TRBJ2-7; TRBD2 matches at 9 bases. Germline assignment: CDR1 LNHDA and CDR2 SQIVND (reference sequence). V lost 5 bases and J lost 3; bases outside the gene matches: 8. The CDR3 has 15 amino acids. CDR3 residues: CASSFSTSGDYEQYF. The DNA for the CDR3 is TGTGCCAGTAGTTTCTCGACTAGCGGAGACTACGAGCAGTACTTC.

V usage is TRBV7-6 and J usage is TRBJ2-7, with 9 nucleotides matching TRBD2. CDR1 is SGHVS, CDR2 FNYEAQ, per germline. The V and J ends lost 8 bases and 2 bases, in that order; junction bases with no gene match: 4. The CDR3 runs to 13 residues. The CDR3 nucleotides are TGTGCCAGCCGAGCGGGGGGAACCTACGAGCAGTACTTC. Encoded protein: CASRAGGTYEQYF.

The J gene is TRBJ2-3, the V gene TRBV6-6; D gene ambiguous. Germline V gives CDR1 MNHNY, CDR2 SVGAGI (reference sequence). V gave up 0 bases and J gave up 3 bases, with 4 bases separating them. The length of the CDR3 is 13 residues. The CDR3 here is CASSYSGTDTQYF. The CDR3 nucleotides read TGTGCCAGCAGTTACTCCGGGACAGATACGCAGTATTTT.

This chain joins TRBV4-1 and TRBJ1-1; 8 nucleotides match TRBD1. J gave up 5 bases and V 4 bases, and 6 bases lay outside the gene matches. This CDR3 has 14 amino acids. Germline loops: CDR1 MGHRA, CDR2 YSYEKL. The CDR3 is CASSLHRGWTEAFF. The CDR3 DNA sequence: TGCGCCAGCAGCCTACACAGGGGGTGGACTGAAGCTTTCTTT.

This chain joins TRBV18 and TRBJ2-1, with 14 bases lining up with TRBD2. Germline lookup yields CDR1 KGHSH and CDR2 LQKENI. The CDR3 totals 16 residues. Trimming removed 3 bases from V and 9 bases from J; junction bases left unmatched: 7. CDR3 DNA: TGTGCCAGCTCACCCCCCGGGACTAGCGGGAGAGGTGAGCAGTTCTTC. This gives the protein CASSPPGTSGRGEQFF.

This rearrangement joins TRBV9 to TRBJ2-7; possibly TRBD2 for D (5 bases). The CDR3 is made up of 14 amino acids. Germline loops: CDR1 SGDLS, CDR2 YYNGEE. V dropped 0 bases and J dropped 3 bases, with 10 bases sitting between them. The CDR3 here is CASSVDPTSYEQYF. CDR3 coding DNA: TGTGCCAGCAGCGTAGACCCAACTAGCTACGAGCAGTACTTC.

The chain is built from TRBV15 and TRBJ2-1, with D uncertain. The germline CDR1 and CDR2 sequences are LNHNV and YYDKDF (reference sequence). Trimming took off 0 bases at V and 5 bases at J, with 2 bases between the two ends. The CDR3 loop spans 12 amino acids. The DNA of the CDR3 is TGTGCCACCAGCAGAGATAACAATGAGCAGTTCTTC. Translating it yields CATSRDNNEQFF.

This chain links TRBV5-8 with TRBJ1-2, with a weak D call TRBD1 (5 bases). Germline values: CDR1 SGHTS, CDR2 YDEGEE. Trimming cost V 6 bases and J 8 bases, with 20 bases left between them. The CDR3 consists of 14 residues. The CDR3 DNA sequence: TGTGCCAGCATTTCCACGGCGGGGCGGGGCGGCTACACCTTC. The encoded protein is CASISTAGRGGYTF.

V usage is TRBV5-4 and J usage is TRBJ2-3, with TRBD1 matching over 8 bases. This CDR3 region has 16 residues. The germline V gene encodes CDR1 SGHNT and CDR2 YYREEE (reference sequence). J gave up 3 bases and V 2 bases, and 8 bases lay outside the gene matches. CDR3 protein: CASSFSRGLGTDTQYF. DNA for the CDR3: TGTGCCAGCAGCTTTAGCAGGGGGCTGGGAACAGATACGCAGTATTTT. Variable domain in full (rest from reference TRBV5-4 and TRBJ2-3): ETGVTQSPTHLIKTRGQQVTLRCSSQSGHNTVSWYQQALGQGPQFIFQYYREEENGRGNFPPRFSGLQFPNYSSELNVNALELDDSALYLCASSFSRGLGTDTQYFGPGTRLTVL.

Here the CDR3 DNA reads TGTGCCAGCAGCTTAGGGGACAGATACAATGAGCAGTTCTTC. This gives the protein CASSLGDRYNEQFF. The rearrangement joins TRBV11-1 to TRBJ2-1; the match to TRBD1 covers 7 bases. CDR1 is SGHAT, CDR2 FQDESV, per germline (reference sequence). This CDR3 spans 14 amino acids. J lost 4 bases, V lost 1 base, and 1 base had no gene match.

The V call is TRBV5-8, the J call TRBJ1-6; tentative D call: TRBD1 (5 bases). Germline CDR1 is SGHTS and CDR2 is YDEGEE. The CDR3 runs 14 residues. V dropped 2 bases and J dropped 5 bases, with 8 bases sitting between them. The CDR3 DNA reads as TGTGCCAGCAGCTTAAGGGGAAATAATTCACCCCTCCACTTT. It encodes CASSLRGNNSPLHF.

The chain recombines TRBV7-2 with TRBJ1-2, with D hard to call. Germline-derived CDR1 and CDR2 are SGHTA and FQGNSA. V lost 5 bases to trimming and J lost 4 bases, with 11 bases between them. The CDR3 runs 13 residues. The CDR3 region has the DNA TGTGCCAGCAGCATCGACGGGAGCTATGGCTACACCTTC. This encodes CASSIDGSYGYTF.

The V and J genes are TRBV5-6 and TRBJ2-7; 7 nucleotides align to TRBD1. The CDR3 is made up of 16 amino acids. CDR1 is SGHDT and CDR2 is YYEEEE in the germline V gene. The V and J ends lost 2 bases and 4 bases, in that order; junction bases with no gene match: 12. The CDR3 region is CASSFTPRGQRYEQYF. In nucleotides, the CDR3 is TGTGCCAGCAGCTTCACCCCTAGGGGACAGAGATACGAGCAGTACTTC. The whole variable domain, remainder taken from reference TRBV5-6 and TRBJ2-7, is DAGVTQSPTHLIKTRGQQVTLRCSPKSGHDTVSWYQQALGQGPQFIFQYYEEEERQRGNFPDRFSGHQFPNYSSELNVNALLLGDSALYLCASSFTPRGQRYEQYFGPGTRLTVT.

The rearrangement links TRBV18 to TRBJ2-5; the match to TRBD2 covers 7 bases. The CDR3 has 15 amino acids. J gave up 1 base and V 3 bases, and 5 bases lay outside the gene matches. Germline V CDR1 and CDR2: KGHSH, LQKENI. For the CDR3, the DNA is TGTGCCAGCTCACCCCGGGACTACATCCAAGAGACCCAGTACTTC. Protein sequence: CASSPRDYIQETQYF.

J is TRBJ2-7 and V is TRBV10-2; 9 nucleotides align to TRBD1. The CDR3 spans 13 residues. V trimming: 6 bases; J trimming: 6 bases; junction bases outside the gene matches: 6. Germline loops: CDR1 WSHSY, CDR2 SAAADI. CDR3 DNA: TGCGCCAGCAGCGGACAGGGGATTGGCGAGCAGTACTTC. Translating it yields CASSGQGIGEQYF.

The V and J genes are TRBV7-8 and TRBJ1-3; tentative D call: TRBD1 (5 bases). CDR3 length: 14 residues. Between the trimmed V and J ends, which lost 2 bases and 8 bases, there was a span of 13 bases. Germline V lookup: CDR1 SGHVS, CDR2 FQNEAQ. The CDR3 coding sequence is TGTGCCAGCAGCTTAAACATCGGGGGTGACACCATATATTTT. This sequence encodes CASSLNIGGDTIYF.

The J gene is TRBJ2-7, the V gene TRBV5-1; D might be TRBD2 (6 bases). V lost 4 bases to trimming and J lost 6 bases, with 23 bases between them. The CDR3 contains 16 residues. Germline V gene data show CDR1 as SGHRS and CDR2 as YFSETQ. Here the CDR3 DNA reads TGCGCCAGCAGCCCCCAGCCGGGGGTAAGGGGAGGCGAGCAGTACTTC. It encodes CASSPQPGVRGGEQYF.

The chain has TRBV5-1 and TRBJ2-5; D remains unclear. Per the germline V gene, CDR1 is SGHRS and CDR2 is YFSETQ. This CDR3 has 14 residues. V dropped 0 bases and J dropped 2 bases, with 8 bases sitting between them. The CDR3 is CASSLAQIQETQYF. DNA of the CDR3: TGCGCCAGCAGCTTGGCACAGATACAAGAGACCCAGTACTTC.

The rearrangement links TRBV4-2 to TRBJ1-4; the D is unclear. Per the germline V gene, CDR1 is LGHNA and CDR2 is YNFKEQ. The CDR3 is made up of 17 amino acids. The V gene lost 0 bases and the J gene lost 5 bases, with 16 bases spanning the gap. Here the CDR3 reads CASSQDLARGENEKLFF. CDR3 bases: TGTGCCAGCAGCCAAGATCTTGCCCGGGGTGAAAATGAAAAACTGTTTTTT.

The rearrangement uses TRBV5-1 and TRBJ2-1; D remains unclear. The CDR3 runs 13 residues. Trimming took off 2 bases at V and 6 bases at J, with 9 bases between the two ends. Germline lookup yields CDR1 SGHRS and CDR2 YFSETQ. CDR3 bases: TGCGCCAGCAGCTTCCAGGTATTCAATGAGCAGTTCTTC. Translation: CASSFQVFNEQFF.

The chain joins TRBV5-6 to TRBJ2-1, with D unclear. Germline values: CDR1 SGHDT, CDR2 YYEEEE. This CDR3 has 14 amino acids. V lost 2 bases, J lost 5 bases, and 11 bases lay in between. The CDR3 region has the DNA TGTGCCAGCAGCTTCACGTACTTGGACAATGAGCAGTTCTTC. Protein sequence: CASSFTYLDNEQFF. The variable domain in full, completed from reference TRBV5-6 and TRBJ2-1, reads DAGVTQSPTHLIKTRGQQVTLRCSPKSGHDTVSWYQQALGQGPQFIFQYYEEEERQRGNFPDRFSGHQFPNYSSELNVNALLLGDSALYLCASSFTYLDNEQFFGPGTRLTVL.

CDR3 sequence reads: CASRWDNSAGELFF. CDR3 DNA: TGTGCCAGCAGATGGGACAATTCCGCCGGGGAGCTGTTTTTT. V gene TRBV6-5 combines with J gene TRBJ2-2; D may be TRBD1 (6 bases). Germline V gene lookup returns CDR1 MNHEY and CDR2 SVGAGI. V gave up 6 bases and J gave up 6 bases, with 14 bases separating them. The CDR3 has 14 residues.

The chain is built from TRBV2 and TRBJ2-3; the match to TRBD2 covers 10 bases. The germline gives CDR1 SNHLY, CDR2 FYNNEI. The CDR3 contains 16 residues. Trimming at V came to 2 bases and at J to 7 bases, leaving 9 bases not matched to a gene. The DNA of the CDR3 is TGTGCCAGCAGTGAACTTGCTAGCGGGAGCTGGAATACGCAGTATTTT. It translates to CASSELASGSWNTQYF.

Details on this clone: One junction end does not reproduce the germline sequence, and a read error may be involved. The chain employs TRBV27 and TRBJ2-1; TRBD1 matches at 8 bases. The V gene's germline CDR1 is MNHEY and CDR2 SMNVEV (reference sequence). This CDR3 is built from 11 residues. CDR3 amino acids: CASRNPGQEVF. As DNA, the CDR3 is TGTGCCAGCAGAAATCCGGGACAGGAGGTCTTC.

The V and J genes are TRBV30 and TRBJ1-5, with D hard to call. This CDR3 region has 13 residues. CDR1 and CDR2 from the germline V gene are GTSNPN and SVGIG (reference sequence). V was pared by 1 base and J by 4 bases, with 8 bases between. CDR3 in DNA: TGTGCCTGGAGTGCGGGAGGGAATCAGCCCCAGCATTTT. This codes for CAWSAGGNQPQHF.

The chain joins TRBV27 to TRBJ1-1, with TRBD1 as a possible D gene (6 bases). V was shortened by 5 bases and J by 4 bases, with 17 bases between the two germline ends. Germline V gives CDR1 MNHEY, CDR2 SMNVEV (reference sequence). The CDR3 spans 15 residues. CDR3 region: CASSHAGVWSTEAFF. The CDR3 bases are TGTGCCAGCAGTCACGCAGGGGTTTGGAGCACTGAAGCTTTCTTT.

The V and J genes are TRBV29-1 and TRBJ2-2; TRBD2 aligns across 9 bases. CDR3 length equals 19 residues. Unmatched junction bases numbered 13, after V lost 1 base and J lost 1 base. Germline V gives CDR1 SQVTM, CDR2 ANQGSEA. The CDR3 DNA sequence: TGCAGCGTTGAAGGAAGGGCAGGGCGAGCGGGAGGGAACACCGGGGAGCTGTTTTTT. Translated, it gives CSVEGRAGRAGGNTGELFF.

In the case of this clone: The same CDR3 also results from other DNA sequences found in this sample. CDR3 region: CSVGTSGSYEQYF. Here the CDR3 DNA reads TGCAGCGTCGGGACTAGCGGGAGTTACGAGCAGTACTTC. This chain joins TRBV29-1 and TRBJ2-7; 14 bases fit TRBD2. The CDR3 loop spans 13 amino acids. The germline CDR1 and CDR2 sequences are SQVTM and ANQGSEA. V lost 6 bases, J lost 4 bases, and 2 bases stayed unmatched.